A selection of T cell receptor beta chains follows, all from one sample in a study of blood T cell repertoires in COVID-19. Repertoires were generated with immunoSEQ multiplex PCR, while TCRdb's copy carries only in-frame clones and drops some. This sample carries approximately 200,000 clones, 65% to 85% of them seen once, and the ten largest clones take 7% to 9%. Input material: PBMCs or T cells enriched from blood (not recorded which). The source is a man aged 35-49 years who had recovered from COVID-19. The CDR3 runs from the conserved cysteine through the conserved F or W. The D gene is left open where the match is weak. Clone size, where shown, is once, few, many, or a class for clones that have expanded.

length,D,J,V,size,CDR3,DNA
13,-,TRBJ2-6,TRBV4-2,-,CASSHPGANVLTF,TGTGCCAGCAGCCACCCGGGGGCCAACGTCCTGACTTTC
14,-,TRBJ1-2,TRBV30,-,CAWGGGVVDYGYTF,TGTGCCTGGGGCGGGGGAGTAGTTGACTATGGCTACACCTTC
16,TRBD1,TRBJ2-7,TRBV6-5,few,CASSYSSRDSSYEQYF,TGTGCCAGCAGTTACTCGAGTCGGGACAGCTCCTACGAGCAGTACTTC
15,TRBD1,TRBJ1-1,TRBV18,-,CASSRRQGRDTEAFF,TGTGCCAGCTCACGAAGACAGGGTAGAGACACTGAAGCTTTCTTT
15,-,TRBJ2-7,TRBV9,-,CASSPNGIGSYEQYF,TGTGCCAGCAGCCCGAATGGGATAGGGAGCTACGAGCAGTACTTC
12,-,TRBJ2-7,TRBV30,-,CAWSDGGAEQYF,TGTGCCTGGAGTGATGGCGGGGCGGAGCAGTACTTC
16,TRBD1,TRBJ1-4,TRBV4-2,-,CASSQETGQGREKLFF,TGTGCCAGCAGCCAAGAGACGGGACAGGGAAGAGAAAAACTGTTTTTT
14,-,TRBJ2-5,TRBV4-3,-,CASSKSSSEETQYF,TGCGCCAGCAGCAAGTCTAGTTCTGAAGAGACCCAGTACTTC
17,TRBD2,TRBJ2-3,TRBV4-2,-,CASSLRTSGGASDTQYF,TGTGCCAGCAGCCTCCGGACTAGCGGGGGGGCCTCGGATACGCAGTATTTT
15,-,TRBJ1-6,TRBV4-1,-,CASSQDEGVHSPLHF,TGCGCCAGCAGCCAAGATGAAGGGGTCCATTCACCCCTCCACTTT
16,TRBD2,TRBJ2-1,TRBV7-9,once,CASSSTAGGARNEQFF,TGTGCCAGCAGCTCTACAGCGGGGGGGGCTCGCAATGAGCAGTTCTTC
15,TRBD1,TRBJ1-4,TRBV7-2,-,CASSLRADRGAKLFF,TGTGCCAGCAGCTTACGCGCGGACAGGGGTGCAAAACTGTTTTTT
16,TRBD1,TRBJ1-2,TRBV4-1,-,CASSQETGGGWYGYTF,TGCGCCAGCAGCCAGGAGACAGGGGGCGGTTGGTATGGCTACACCTTC
16,TRBD1,TRBJ1-1,TRBV4-2,-,CASSESAGGAFTEAFF,TGTGCCAGCAGTGAGTCGGCAGGGGGCGCCTTTACTGAAGCTTTCTTT
13,-,TRBJ1-4,TRBV6-5,-,CASRPLFREKLFF,TGTGCCAGCAGGCCCCTTTTCAGAGAAAAACTGTTTTTT
14,-,TRBJ1-4,TRBV7-8,-,CASSPGLLGEKLFF,TGTGCCAGCAGCCCGGGACTCCTGGGCGAAAAACTGTTTTTT